These T cell receptor beta chains were read from a single sample in a study of metastatic and nonmetastatic thyroid tumors. With MiXCR, TCRdb reprocessed the PCR reads. Of tens of thousands of clones listed, around 30% are singletons. Sequenced material: blood. The receptors originated from a female donor with papillary thyroid cancer or a benign thyroid nodule (not recorded which). Some clones in this sample may be carry-over from other donors' samples. Both conserved end residues are part of each CDR3. A D gene is named only where the DNA matches it firmly. Not all rows give a size; the values are once, few, many and, for expanded clones, a class.

v_gene: TRBV6-2/TRBV6-3
abundance: few
d_gene: NA
j_gene: TRBJ1-2
CDR3nt: TGTGCCAGCAGCTTACAGGGAGATTATGGCTACACCTTC
CDR3aa: CASSLQGDYGYTF

v_gene: TRBV20-1
abundance: once
d_gene: NA
j_gene: TRBJ1-6
CDR3nt: TGCAGTGCTAGAGAGGGTACCCTCGGGAATTCACCCCTCCACTTT
CDR3aa: CSAREGTLGNSPLHF

v_gene: TRBV20-1
abundance: NA
d_gene: TRBD2
j_gene: TRBJ2-5
CDR3nt: TGCAGTGCCCGGACTAGCGGGAGCCCCTTTCAAAACTTC
CDR3aa: CSARTSGSPFQNF

v_gene: TRBV25-1
abundance: medium-sized
d_gene: TRBD1
j_gene: TRBJ2-1
CDR3nt: TGTGCCAGCAACGGACAGGGCTCCTACAATGAGCAGTTCTTC
CDR3aa: CASNGQGSYNEQFF

v_gene: TRBV3-1
abundance: NA
d_gene: NA
j_gene: TRBJ2-5
CDR3nt: TGTGCCAGCAGCCAAGATTTCGGCGTGGACGAGACCCAGTACTTC
CDR3aa: CASSQDFGVDETQYF

v_gene: TRBV28
abundance: few
d_gene: TRBD2
j_gene: TRBJ2-3
CDR3nt: TGTGCCAGCAAGATGGGACTAGCGGTTATCACAGATACGCAGTATTTT
CDR3aa: CASKMGLAVITDTQYF

v_gene: TRBV6-2/TRBV6-3
abundance: many
d_gene: TRBD2
j_gene: TRBJ2-1
CDR3nt: TGTGCCAGCAGTGATAGCGGGAACTCCTACAATGAGCAGTTCTTC
CDR3aa: CASSDSGNSYNEQFF

v_gene: TRBV19
abundance: NA
d_gene: NA
j_gene: TRBJ1-2
CDR3nt: TGTGCCAGTAGTATGGGCAGGGGAACCTCGAACTATGGCTACACCTTC
CDR3aa: CASSMGRGTSNYGYTF

v_gene: TRBV24-1
abundance: NA
d_gene: TRBD2
j_gene: TRBJ2-2
CDR3nt: TGTGCCACCAGTTTAAACGTTGGCGGGGGGGCCGCCGGGGAGCTGTTTTTT
CDR3aa: CATSLNVGGGAAGELFF

v_gene: TRBV6-4
abundance: many
d_gene: TRBD1
j_gene: TRBJ2-3
CDR3nt: TGTGCCAGCAGTGAACAGGGGATATCAGATACGCAGTATTTT
CDR3aa: CASSEQGISDTQYF

v_gene: TRBV20-1
abundance: NA
d_gene: TRBD2
j_gene: TRBJ2-1
CDR3nt: TGCAGTGCTAGAGATCTAACCGGGACTAGATCCTACAATGAGCAGTTCTTC
CDR3aa: CSARDLTGTRSYNEQFF

v_gene: TRBV12-5
abundance: many
d_gene: NA
j_gene: TRBJ2-2
CDR3nt: TGTGCTAGTGGTTTAGGGGTTACCGGGGAGCTGTTTTTT
CDR3aa: CASGLGVTGELFF

v_gene: TRBV5-1
abundance: large
d_gene: NA
j_gene: TRBJ2-3
CDR3nt: TGCGCCAGCAGCTTGGAGCAGGCCCTTAGGACAGATACGCAGTATTTT
CDR3aa: CASSLEQALRTDTQYF

v_gene: TRBV6-2/TRBV6-3
abundance: many
d_gene: TRBD2
j_gene: TRBJ2-7
CDR3nt: TGTGCCAGCAGAGAAGCGGGAGGGTCCTACGAGCAGTACTTC
CDR3aa: CASREAGGSYEQYF

v_gene: TRBV4-3
abundance: NA
d_gene: NA
j_gene: TRBJ2-1
CDR3nt: TGCGCCAGCAGCCAAATTAGGACGGGAGAGCAGTTCTTC
CDR3aa: CASSQIRTGEQFF

v_gene: TRBV27
abundance: many
d_gene: NA
j_gene: TRBJ1-6
CDR3nt: TGTGCCGCCAAGGCAGGACCCTATAATTCACCCCTCCACTTT
CDR3aa: CAAKAGPYNSPLHF

v_gene: TRBV3-1
abundance: many
d_gene: NA
j_gene: TRBJ2-1
CDR3nt: TGTGCCAGCAGCCAAGATTCGATGGGTTACAATGAGCAGTTCTTC
CDR3aa: CASSQDSMGYNEQFF

v_gene: TRBV11-1
abundance: many
d_gene: NA
j_gene: TRBJ2-3
CDR3nt: TGTGCCAGCAGCTCTACTAGCACTATCCACACAGATACGCAGTATTTT
CDR3aa: CASSSTSTIHTDTQYF

v_gene: TRBV11-3
abundance: many
d_gene: TRBD1
j_gene: TRBJ1-1
CDR3nt: TGTGCCAGCAGCCACGGGGGACAGAAGGCCGCTGAAGCTTTCTTT
CDR3aa: CASSHGGQKAAEAFF

v_gene: TRBV27
abundance: many
d_gene: NA
j_gene: TRBJ2-1
CDR3nt: TGTGCCAGCAGTTCGGGGTGGGGGGACAATGAGCAGTTCTTC
CDR3aa: CASSSGWGDNEQFF

v_gene: TRBV18
abundance: many
d_gene: NA
j_gene: TRBJ1-5
CDR3nt: TGTGCCAGCTCACCCAATACAGGGAATCAGCCCCAGCATTTT
CDR3aa: CASSPNTGNQPQHF

v_gene: TRBV6-1
abundance: few
d_gene: NA
j_gene: TRBJ2-1
CDR3nt: TGTGCCAGCAGTATCACCGGGAGCTACTACAATGAGCAGTTCTTC
CDR3aa: CASSITGSYYNEQFF